Listed here are 22 T cell receptor beta chains from one sample, sequenced in a study of T-cell reconstitution after alpha-beta-depleted transplantation in children. Preparation of the TCRbeta library used unique molecular identifiers. In TCRdb, the PCR reads were re-called with MiXCR into one record per CDR3 protein. The top ten hold under 30% of the sample, which has around 960,000 distinct CDR3 sequences, less than 30% seen once. The sample here was PBMCs, mostly from graft donor cells, taken 360 days after TCRalphabeta/CD19-depleted stem cell transplant. The receptors here all came from a boy under two years old who had a stem cell transplant for SCID, so the T cells may come from the graft donor.

The sample holds many counts of this clonotype. The rearrangement joins TRBV5-1 to TRBJ2-3, with D perhaps TRBD1 (5 bases). The ends were cut back, 4 bases at V and 1 base at J, with 7 bases in the middle. The CDR3 loop spans 13 amino acids. Looked up from germline, CDR1 is SGHRS and CDR2 is YFSETQ. The CDR3 DNA is TGCGCCAGCAGCCAACAGGGCACAGATACGCAGTATTTT. This encodes CASSQQGTDTQYF.

This clonotype was found a few times. The chain uses TRBV18 and TRBJ2-7; D tentatively reads TRBD1 or TRBD2 (5 bases each). V dropped 2 bases and J dropped 2 bases, with 16 bases sitting between them. CDR3 size: 16 residues. CDR1 KGHSH and CDR2 LQKENI come from the germline V gene. CDR3 in DNA: TGTGCCAGCTCACCAGGGGGTTCCAGGACACCCTACGAGCAGTACTTC. This codes for CASSPGGSRTPYEQYF.

The V gene is TRBV5-1, the J gene TRBJ2-3; D gene ambiguous. This CDR3 comprises 17 residues. CDR1 and CDR2 from the germline V gene are SGHRS and YFSETQ. V lost 2 bases to trimming and J lost 1 base, with 17 bases between them. The CDR3 bases are TGCGCCAGCAGCTTACAACAGATGGAGCGTGGCACAGATACGCAGTATTTT. It specifies CASSLQQMERGTDTQYF.

This clonotype appeared a few times. V gene TRBV13 combines with J gene TRBJ2-1, with a weak D call TRBD2 (7 bases). Germline V gene sequence: CDR1 PRHDT, CDR2 FYEKMQ (reference sequence). V was trimmed by 6 bases and J by 6 bases, leaving 12 bases between them. The CDR3 sequence is 13 residues long. The chain's CDR3 is CASRRGGGNEQFF. The CDR3 DNA follows: TGTGCCAGCAGGAGGGGGGGCGGCAATGAGCAGTTCTTC.

The genes are TRBV15 and TRBJ2-2; the D gene is possibly TRBD1 (5 bases). Trimming pared 4 bases from V and 3 bases from J, leaving 12 bases between. The germline V gene encodes CDR1 LNHNV and CDR2 YYDKDF (reference sequence). The CDR3 runs to 15 residues. The CDR3 DNA reads TGTGCCACCAGCACCACCAGGGCCCACACCGGGGAGCTGTTTTTT. Amino acid sequence: CATSTTRAHTGELFF. Supplemented by reference TRBV15 and TRBJ2-2, the full variable domain reads DAMVIQNPRYQVTQFGKPVTLSCSQTLNHNVMYWYQQKSSQAPKLLFHYYDKDFNNEADTPDNFQSRRPNTSFCFLDIRSPGLGDTAMYLCATSTTRAHTGELFFGEGSRLTVL.

V is TRBV25-1 and J is TRBJ2-5, with TRBD2 matching over 7 bases. The CDR3 contains 15 residues. J was trimmed by 3 bases and V by 4 bases; bases with no gene match: 8. The germline gives CDR1 MGHDK, CDR2 SYGVNS. DNA for the CDR3: TGTGCCAGCAGTGCCTTAGGGGCGGGGGAAGAGACCCAGTACTTC. Protein product: CASSALGAGEETQYF.

This rearrangement joins TRBV20-1 to TRBJ2-3; D unresolved. The CDR3 is made up of 17 amino acids. Germline loops: CDR1 DFQATT, CDR2 SNEGSKA (reference sequence). V dropped 0 bases and J dropped 1 base, with 17 bases sitting between them. The CDR3 is CSARDVGRMLGTDTQYF. Written as DNA, the CDR3 is TGCAGTGCTAGAGATGTCGGACGAATGCTCGGCACAGATACGCAGTATTTT.

The V call is TRBV4-2, the J call TRBJ2-1; D not certain. Germline CDR1 reads LGHNA; CDR2 reads YNFKEQ. The CDR3 extends over 17 amino acids. V lost 0 bases, J lost 0 bases, and 12 bases lay in between. The CDR3, as DNA: TGTGCCAGCAGCCAAGAACCCGTTCTTAGCTCCTACAATGAGCAGTTCTTC. It is translated as CASSQEPVLSSYNEQFF.

In its sample, this clonotype was seen many times. The rearrangement links TRBV5-1 to TRBJ2-3; maybe TRBD2 (6 bases). This CDR3 has 15 residues. Germline V CDR1 and CDR2: SGHRS, YFSETQ. Trimming removed 4 bases at V and 4 bases at J, with 16 bases between. Here the CDR3 DNA reads TGCGCCAGCAGCCGATTGAAGACTAGTCCAGATACGCAGTATTTT. This sequence encodes CASSRLKTSPDTQYF.

The V and J genes are TRBV24-1 and TRBJ2-3; D gene unclear. The CDR3 extends over 14 amino acids. Trimming left V 4 bases short and J 8 bases short, with 15 bases between. Germline-derived CDR1 and CDR2 are KGHDR and SFDVKD. This CDR3 reads CATSDPTELGTQYF. CDR3 DNA: TGTGCCACCAGTGACCCGACGGAGCTCGGTACGCAGTATTTT.

The rearrangement uses TRBV29-1 and TRBJ2-5, with D uncertain. The ends were cut back, 7 bases at V and 1 base at J, with 13 bases in the middle. CDR1 and CDR2 from the germline V gene are SQVTM and ANQGSEA. The CDR3 spans 13 residues. The CDR3 is CSAAPRLQETQYF. CDR3 DNA sequence: TGCAGCGCAGCTCCCCGGCTCCAAGAGACCCAGTACTTC.

This clonotype was seen more than once but under ten times. V and J are TRBV6-5 and TRBJ2-1, with 8 bases lining up with TRBD1. The junction had 7 bases not matched to a gene; V was cut back by 0 bases and J by 9 bases. CDR3 size: 15 residues. Per germline, CDR1 MNHEY and CDR2 SVGAGI. In DNA form, the CDR3 reads TGTGCCAGCAGTTACTCGGCAGGGGGCCGAGGTGAGCAGTTCTTC. This encodes CASSYSAGGRGEQFF.

In its sample, this clonotype was seen a few times. The chain carries TRBV14 and TRBJ1-1; possibly TRBD1 for D (5 bases). CDR3 length: 16 amino acids. The germline V and J ends were trimmed by 0 bases and 0 bases, with 11 bases remaining between them. CDR1 is SGHDN, CDR2 FVKESK, per germline. The CDR3 DNA sequence: TGTGCCAGCAGCCAAGATGTTCCAGGGATGAACACTGAAGCTTTCTTT. It encodes CASSQDVPGMNTEAFF.

Only a few counts were recorded for this clonotype. The CDR3 sequence: CASSQDIVNLETQYF. CDR3 sequence (DNA): TGTGCCAGCAGCCAAGATATTGTCAACCTGGAGACCCAGTACTTC. The rearrangement uses TRBV4-2 and TRBJ2-5; no firm D call. The germline CDR1 and CDR2 sequences are LGHNA and YNFKEQ. Trimming shortened V by 0 bases and J by 5 bases, and 13 bases separated the two germline ends. This CDR3 has 15 residues.

This clonotype has only a few counts. This rearrangement joins TRBV27 to TRBJ1-2; D gene ambiguous. The V end was cut by 0 bases, the J end by 4 bases, with 12 bases between. Germline V gene sequence: CDR1 MNHEY, CDR2 SMNVEV (reference sequence). The CDR3 consists of 15 residues. In DNA form, the CDR3 reads TGTGCCAGCAGTTTATCGGCGGGTATCGTCTATGGCTACACCTTC. Translation: CASSLSAGIVYGYTF.

In its sample, this clonotype was seen a few times. The rearrangement uses TRBV12-5 and TRBJ2-3; no clear D. The germline gives CDR1 LGHNT, CDR2 FRNRAP. The CDR3 runs to 14 residues. Trimming took off 3 bases at V and 0 bases at J, with 7 bases between the two ends. CDR3 region: CASGFSDSTDTQYF. The DNA for the CDR3 is TGTGCTAGTGGTTTTTCGGACAGCACAGATACGCAGTATTTT.

The chain couples TRBV5-1 to TRBJ1-2; 10 nucleotides align to TRBD1. V was clipped by 4 bases and J by 6 bases; unmatched bases: 9. Germline V gene data show CDR1 as SGHRS and CDR2 as YFSETQ. CDR3 length equals 15 residues. CDR3 protein: CASSTPGTGADGYTF. The CDR3 nucleotides are TGCGCCAGCAGCACGCCCGGGACAGGGGCTGATGGCTACACCTTC.

The rearrangement uses TRBV6-1 and TRBJ1-1, with 7 bases identical to TRBD1. The trim removed 7 bases at V and 3 bases at J, leaving 11 bases unmatched. This CDR3 spans 15 amino acids. Germline assignment: CDR1 MNHNS and CDR2 SASEGT. DNA of the CDR3: TGTGCCAGCAAACCTACTGACAGGGAGCACACTGAAGCTTTCTTT. This sequence encodes CASKPTDREHTEAFF.

This clonotype turned up a few times. The gene calls are TRBV6-5 and TRBJ2-1; D may be TRBD1 (5 bases). CDR1 and CDR2 from the germline V gene are MNHEY and SVGAGI. Trimming removed 1 base from V and 6 bases from J, with 10 bases in between. The CDR3 sequence is 14 residues long. The chain's CDR3 is CASSYLARGNEQFF. In DNA, the CDR3 is TGTGCCAGCAGTTACTTGGCTAGGGGCAATGAGCAGTTCTTC.

This clonotype was seen once. The rearrangement joins TRBV15 to TRBJ1-5; D possibly corresponds to TRBD1 (5 bases). Germline CDR1 and CDR2: LNHNV and YYDKDF (reference sequence). The CDR3 runs to 14 residues. The V end lost 3 bases, the J end lost 4 bases, and 10 bases lay between the germline ends. The CDR3 bases are TGTGCCACCAGCAGTAATCAGGGAAATCAGCCCCAGCATTTT. Protein: CATSSNQGNQPQHF.

This sequence joins TRBV7-8 and TRBJ2-6; 9 nucleotides match TRBD1. CDR1 SGHVS and CDR2 FQNEAQ come from the germline V gene. This CDR3 comprises 18 residues. Trimming took 5 bases from V and 1 from J; bases not matched to a gene: 9. The CDR3, as DNA: TGTGCCAGCAGCAACCGGGACAGGGTCCTATCTGGGGCCAACGTCCTGACTTTC. Translated, it gives CASSNRDRVLSGANVLTF.

This clonotype was picked up a small number of times. The chain is built from TRBV4-3 and TRBJ2-7; 8 nucleotides align to TRBD2. Germline V gives CDR1 LGHNA, CDR2 YSLEER. J lost 9 bases, V lost 0 bases, and 7 bases had no gene match. This CDR3 spans 14 amino acids. In nucleotides, the CDR3 is TGCGCCAGCAGCCAAGAACTAGCGGCCCCTCGGCAGTACTTC. Its protein product is CASSQELAAPRQYF.